This T cell receptor (beta chain) was sequenced for a study of blood T cell repertoires in COVID-19. Study information: Sources were T cells, B-cell-depleted T cells, or PBMCs; the material itself was cDNA or gDNA.

This clone was observed a handful of times. Recruits, aged roughly 18 to 90 years, lived in 24 US areas. Allocation to cohorts depended on clinical history reported by the participants. Cohort 3 recovery required two negative PCRs, clearance, or symptom resolution. Clones were read by immunoSEQ multiplex PCR, and TCRdb kept only the in-frame ones, dropping some. Of about 310,000 clones listed, roughly 89% are singletons. The CDR3 has 17 amino acids. V was trimmed by 2 bases and J by 3 bases, leaving 17 bases between them. CDR1 is SNHLY, CDR2 FYNNEI, per germline. This clonotype was obtained from a woman aged 18-29 years who had recovered from COVID-19. Sample: PBMCs or T cells enriched from blood (not recorded which). This chain links TRBV2 with TRBJ2-1; the D gene is possibly TRBD1 (5 bases). CDR3 residues: CASSELGYRLIYNEQFF. Written as DNA, the CDR3 is TGTGCCAGCAGTGAATTGGGGTACAGGCTGATCTACAATGAGCAGTTCTTC.